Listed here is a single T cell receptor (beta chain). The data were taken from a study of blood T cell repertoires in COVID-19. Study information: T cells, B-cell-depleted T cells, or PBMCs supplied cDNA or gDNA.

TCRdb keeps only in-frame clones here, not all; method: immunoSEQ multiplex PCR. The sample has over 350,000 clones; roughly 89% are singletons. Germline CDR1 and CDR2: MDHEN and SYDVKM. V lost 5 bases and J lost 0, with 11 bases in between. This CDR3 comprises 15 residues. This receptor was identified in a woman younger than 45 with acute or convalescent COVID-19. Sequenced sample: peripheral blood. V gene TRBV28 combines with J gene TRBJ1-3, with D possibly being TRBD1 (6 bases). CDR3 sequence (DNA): TGTGCCAGCAGTGCCCGGGACAACTCTGGAAACACCATATATTTT. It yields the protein CASSARDNSGNTIYF.